The T cell receptor (beta chain) described here comes from a study of molecular identifiers for immune sequencing clone quantification. The study's findings and limits: Underestimation of highly expanded clone sizes could arise where identical TCR molecules share a barcode. The study found clones above 20 RNA copies held over 98% of effector molecules and under 1% in naive cells.

As CD8+CD4-CCR7+CD45RA+ cells, naive CD8 T cells were sorted. CDR1 SQVTM and CDR2 ANQGSEA come from the germline V gene. The V segment lost 5 bases and the J segment 9 bases; nucleotides outside the gene matches: 9. The CDR3 consists of 13 residues. Many counts were recorded for this clonotype. Its specificity is not known. TCRdb fed the PCR reads into MiXCR, producing one record per CDR3 protein. The sample records about 18,000 distinct CDR3 sequences, around 23% being singletons. The receptor's source is a human donor in good health. Some libraries in this study had Jurkat cell RNA spiked in. The V call is TRBV29-1, the J call TRBJ2-1; 8 bases are shared with TRBD2. The sequenced sample was naive CD8+ T cells from blood, with Jurkat cell RNA spiked in. Subset: FACS-sorted CD8+CD4-CCR7+CD45RA+ naive T cells. As DNA, the CDR3 is TGCAGCGTTCCGGGACTAGTGGTAGGTGAGCAGTTCTTC. Its protein is CSVPGLVVGEQFF.